This note documents a single T cell receptor beta chain sequence. This clonotype was seen a handful of times. Its binding antigen is unknown. Base qualities were left out, and no much larger clone turns up one base away. A patient counted as having stable Graves' hyperthyroidism if no progression to ophthalmopathy occurred over 18 months of follow-up. Hyperthyroidism patients were aged 18 to 65 years and newly diagnosed, with disease duration of less than 2 months. Exclusion was applied to patients with uncontrolled infections, other autoimmune diseases, pregnancy or lactation. Diagnoses were based on clinical symptoms, serum thyroxine and TRAb, thyroid ultrasound and orbital computed tomography. Trizol reagent was used to extract total RNA, and RNA quality was then checked on an Agilent 2100 Bioanalyzer. This sample stems from a study of T cells in Graves' hyperthyroidism and ophthalmopathy (dated by TCRdb to about 2019). For the wider study: TCR V-J signatures able to tell the groups apart were searched for in a discovery cohort of approximately 95 patients, of whom over 40 had Graves' ophthalmopathy and about 60 had stable Graves' hyperthyroidism. Prospective prediction of ophthalmopathy was tested in an independent validation cohort consisting of 18 to 20 hyperthyroidism patients and 15 to 17 patients who later progressed to ophthalmopathy. In six Graves' hyperthyroidism patients, the study also compared T-cell repertoires from thyroid tissue with T-cell repertoires from blood. TCR Vbeta CDR3 sequencing of 120 to 150 peripheral blood samples (43 ophthalmopathy, around 80 hyperthyroidism and approximately 17 progressor patients) is reported in the paper. After sampling, hyperthyroidism patients received methimazole starting at 30 mg daily, and ophthalmopathy patients received high-dose intravenous methylprednisolone. For training and testing, the 80 to 100 patients in the discovery cohort were randomly divided in a 7:3 ratio. Overall results and qualifications from the work: Blood samples also contained most of the expanded thyroid clonotypes (frequency above 0.001), which suggests that blood repertoires may reflect thyroid immune responses. A 13 V-J signature model separated ophthalmopathy from stable hyperthyroidism, with approximately 87% sensitivity and about 81% specificity in cross-validation and 80%/75% in testing. In validation, progression to ophthalmopathy was predicted by the model with 70.59% sensitivity and 72% to 85% specificity, a median of 6.5 months before onset. No statistical method was used to fix the sample size in advance, and group allocation was not hidden from the investigators.

The TCR beta CDR3 regions were amplified from RNA transcripts. For the first round of RT-PCR on the TCR CDR3, the HTBI primer set was used together with the Qiagen OneStep RT-PCR kit. Libraries were constructed in a second round of multiplex PCR, after which size selection and purification were carried out. The libraries were sequenced on an Illumina HiSeq2000 using paired-end 100 bp reads. Per the original workflow: SOAPnuke was used to process the raw data, removing reads that contained adapters or uncalled bases, had a mean Phred below 15, or lacked an exact match to the constant primer or identifier. High-quality paired reads were merged using COPE v1.2.5, and each unique nucleotide sequence was defined as a clonotype. Clonotypes were aligned to IMGT TRBV, TRBD and TRBJ reference segments using MiTCR v1.1. Only V-J combinations with frequency above 0.0001, covering about 99% of repertoires, were analysed. A TCS score was defined as the ratio between F50 (clonal expansion) and ExV (chaos), using BLOSUM62-based TCRdist between CDR3 peptides within each V-J. Welch's t-statistics and random forest reduced roughly 500 V-J features to around 14, which were used in a naive Bayes classifier (R e1071). The public reads were reprocessed in TCRdb via fastp at Q25 and MiXCR, keeping in-frame beta chains. Entries are consolidated by CDR3 protein sequence, retaining the most common genes and DNA. TCRdb's processing, not the authors' own work, is the source of the V and J calls. Here the sample has 560,000 or so distinct CDR3 sequences; just over 45% occur a single time. Clones ranked in the top ten supply about 7.9% of the sample.

The origin of this receptor is a woman younger than 30 with Graves' hyperthyroidism. Donor details come from another sample of the same person, matched by shared clones. The sequenced sample was peripheral blood or thyroid tissue (not recorded which).

The CDR3 reads CATSDPTRGSPSGELFF. The DNA is as follows: TGTGCCACCAGTGATCCTACTCGCGGGAGTCCGTCCGGGGAGCTGTTTTTT. Recombination connected TRBV24-1 to TRBJ2-2, with 7 bases aligning to TRBD2. CDR1 KGHDR and CDR2 SFDVKD were looked up in the germline V gene. For this chain, trimming is 3 bases at the V end and 6 bases at the J end, and the number of junction bases without a gene match is 12. The CDR3 has 17 amino acids, counting the end cysteine and phenylalanine. The sequence is cut down to CDR3 DNA, 51 bases in frame from base 1.